The 31 T cell receptor beta chains below come from one sample, sequenced in a study of T cells expressing NK-cell markers. Each CDR3 protein gets one entry in TCRdb, which reprocessed the 5' RACE reads and gives no DNA. The table counts 300,000 to 500,000 distinct CDR3 sequences; about 10% lies in the top ten. Material: blood T cells: a sorted CD56 or NKG2C T cell subset, CD4+ or CD8+ T cells, or bulk PBMC T cells (not recorded which). The origin of the receptors is a woman aged 45-60 years in good health.

This sequence joins TRBV6-1 and TRBJ1-1; TCRdb indicates TRBD1, and absent DNA this call remains unverified. Germline V gene sequence: CDR1 MNHNS, CDR2 SASEGT. This CDR3 spans 14 amino acids. The CDR3 region is CASRLDRAETEAFF.

The chain recombines TRBV29-1 with TRBJ2-1. Per the germline V gene, CDR1 is SQVTM and CDR2 is ANQGSEA. The CDR3 is 13 residues long. The CDR3 region is CSVDEGLDNEQFF.

The gene calls are TRBV3-1 and TRBJ2-1. This CDR3 spans 14 amino acids. Germline CDR1 reads LGHDT; CDR2 reads YNNKEL (reference sequence). The CDR3 is CASSQVPSVNEQFF.

The chain couples TRBV10-1 to TRBJ2-3; TCRdb's D call, TRBD2, is unchecked because there is no DNA. Germline V gene lookup returns CDR1 WNHNN and CDR2 SYGVQD (reference sequence). The CDR3 is made up of 18 amino acids. Here the CDR3 reads CASSPRTPGPEGTDTQYF.

The CDR3 here is CASSLALLNTEAFF. The chain couples TRBV12-3 or TRBV12-4 to TRBJ1-1. The CDR3 sequence is 14 residues long.

V and J are TRBV12-3 or TRBV12-4 and TRBJ2-6; the D gene TCRdb calls, TRBD1, cannot be checked with no DNA. The CDR3 length is 18 residues. This CDR3 is CASTPWVAPYSGANVLTF.

The rearrangement uses TRBV12-3 or TRBV12-4 and TRBJ1-2. The CDR3 loop spans 15 amino acids. CDR3 region: CASSLGGTQAYGYTF.

The chain links TRBV10-3 to TRBJ1-2. CDR3 length equals 12 residues. CDR1 is ENHRY, CDR2 SYGVKD, per germline. CDR3 residues: CAIQTVFEGYTF.

This chain connects TRBV7-7 to TRBJ2-2; as DNA is missing, the TRBD2 call by TCRdb cannot be tested. The length of the CDR3 is 17 residues. CDR1 SSHAT and CDR2 FNYEAQ come from the germline V gene (reference sequence). CDR3 protein: CASSLYSGRTNTGELFF.

The J gene is TRBJ1-6, the V gene TRBV10-2; as DNA is missing, the TRBD1 call by TCRdb cannot be tested. Germline V gene data show CDR1 as WSHSY and CDR2 as SAAADI. The CDR3 has 16 residues. The CDR3 region is CASSINPGQIYSPLHF.

The V call is TRBV7-9, the J call TRBJ2-3; TCRdb gives TRBD2 as the D gene, but with no DNA this cannot be confirmed. The germline CDR1 and CDR2 sequences are SEHNR and FQNEAQ (reference sequence). The CDR3 spans 15 residues. The CDR3 region is CASSLLLEGADTQYF.

The V call is TRBV4-1, the J call TRBJ1-6; TCRdb's D call of TRBD1 is untestable without DNA. The germline CDR1 and CDR2 sequences are MGHRA and YSYEKL. This CDR3 has 17 residues. The CDR3 region is CASSQGGLGDRNSPLHF.

This chain joins TRBV7-9 and TRBJ1-1; TCRdb gives TRBD1 as the D gene, but with no DNA this cannot be confirmed. This CDR3 is built from 11 residues. CDR1 is SEHNR and CDR2 is FQNEAQ in the germline V gene (reference sequence). The CDR3 loop reads CASSSGWEAFF.

The V gene is TRBV24-1, the J gene TRBJ2-7; TCRdb's D call, TRBD2, is unchecked because there is no DNA. The CDR3 sequence is 18 residues long. Germline V CDR1 and CDR2: KGHDR, SFDVKD. CDR3 protein: CATTVQQLAGGDSYEQYF.

J is TRBJ1-2 and V is TRBV29-1; without DNA, the TCRdb call of TRBD1 cannot be checked. Per germline, CDR1 SQVTM and CDR2 ANQGSEA. This CDR3 has 13 amino acids. The CDR3 region is CSVEGARSYGYTF.

J is TRBJ2-3 and V is TRBV20-1; as DNA is missing, the TRBD2 call by TCRdb cannot be tested. The CDR3 contains 16 residues. Per germline, CDR1 DFQATT and CDR2 SNEGSKA (reference sequence). The CDR3 sequence is CSARDREVALTDTQYF.

The rearrangement joins TRBV6-1 to TRBJ1-4; TCRdb outputs TRBD1, but without DNA this stays unchecked. This CDR3 comprises 13 residues. Germline CDR1 is MNHNS and CDR2 is SASEGT. The CDR3: CASSGQGGEKLFF.

The chain uses TRBV27 and TRBJ2-5; TCRdb's D call, TRBD2, is unchecked because there is no DNA. Germline values: CDR1 MNHEY, CDR2 SMNVEV (reference sequence). The CDR3 spans 16 residues. The CDR3 loop is CASRVTGIAGDETQYF.

The chain's CDR3 is CASSFTPGWGTDTQYF. The chain has TRBV12-3 or TRBV12-4 and TRBJ2-3; the TRBD1 assignment by TCRdb is unverifiable without DNA. This CDR3 is 16 amino acids long.

V and J are TRBV7-2 and TRBJ2-1; TCRdb calls TRBD2, which cannot be checked without DNA. Germline V gene sequence: CDR1 SGHTA, CDR2 FQGNSA. The CDR3 totals 14 residues. Here the CDR3 reads CASSLEGLGGDQFF.

The V and J genes are TRBV24-1 and TRBJ2-1; TCRdb calls TRBD2, which cannot be checked without DNA. CDR1 is KGHDR, CDR2 SFDVKD, per germline. This CDR3 spans 17 amino acids. Here the CDR3 reads CATSDPATSGRLNEQFF.

The chain carries TRBV29-1 and TRBJ2-3; absent DNA, TCRdb's TRBD1 call cannot be checked. This CDR3 spans 14 amino acids. Germline lookup yields CDR1 SQVTM and CDR2 ANQGSEA. CDR3 amino acids: CSVHTGKGTDTQYF.

The rearrangement joins TRBV7-6 to TRBJ2-1. CDR3 length: 17 amino acids. Germline V CDR1 and CDR2: SGHVS, FNYEAQ. The CDR3 sequence is CASSLDFGSSSYNEQFF.

The rearrangement uses TRBV20-1 and TRBJ2-5; there is no DNA to check the TCRdb D call of TRBD1. The length of the CDR3 is 15 residues. Germline values: CDR1 DFQATT, CDR2 SNEGSKA (reference sequence). The CDR3 spells CSASRDSIAQETQYF.

The rearrangement joins TRBV5-1 to TRBJ2-7; TCRdb selects TRBD1, and the lack of DNA leaves this call unchecked. This CDR3 is 14 amino acids long. Germline loops: CDR1 SGHRS, CDR2 YFSETQ. The CDR3 spells CASSVGTANYEQYF.

The chain has TRBV5-6 and TRBJ2-3; TCRdb proposes TRBD2, but this gene call is untestable without DNA. The CDR3 has 17 residues. Germline lookup yields CDR1 SGHDT and CDR2 YYEEEE. The CDR3 sequence: CASSFRTSGIVRDTQYF.

The V and J genes are TRBV20-1 and TRBJ1-1; TCRdb reports TRBD1, a call that lacks DNA to check it against. The CDR3 runs 14 residues. The germline CDR1 and CDR2 sequences are DFQATT and SNEGSKA (reference sequence). This CDR3 reads CSSTFGQMNTEAFF.

The genes are TRBV5-5 and TRBJ1-5. From germline, CDR1 is SGHKS and CDR2 YYEKEE (reference sequence). The CDR3 is made up of 14 amino acids. CDR3 amino acids: CASSLQSSNQPQHF.

V is TRBV9 and J is TRBJ2-2; the D call of TRBD2 rests on TCRdb alone, since no DNA is present to check it. The CDR3 is made up of 16 amino acids. Germline-derived CDR1 and CDR2 are SGDLS and YYNGEE. The CDR3 region is CASSGLAGTNTGELFF.

The gene calls are TRBV29-1 and TRBJ2-5; TCRdb picks TRBD2, but there is no DNA to check that call. This CDR3 has 12 residues. Per germline, CDR1 SQVTM and CDR2 ANQGSEA. CDR3 region: CSALSGRETQYF.

This rearrangement joins TRBV15 to TRBJ1-5. The CDR3 consists of 15 residues. CDR1 LNHNV and CDR2 YYDKDF come from the germline V gene (reference sequence). CDR3 protein: CATSDASTHNQPQHF.